This T cell receptor (beta chain) emerged from a study of vaccination and CD4 T cells after COVID-19. Noted treatment: roughly 11-day PBMC culture with coronavirus spike peptide pools or control peptides (ViraFEST assay). As concerns this clonotype: The antigen remains undetermined.

Germline CDR1 and CDR2: DFQATT and SNEGSKA (reference sequence). The CDR3 contains 13 residues. Trimming stripped 1 base from V and 3 bases from J, with 6 bases between. Sequencing of DNA taken from cultured CD4+ T cells relied on the Oncomine TCR Beta short-read assay. TCRdb re-analysed the PCR reads in MiXCR, keeping a single row per CDR3 protein. The data contain around 20,000 distinct CDR3 sequences, roughly 50% of them singletons. The chain links TRBV20-1 to TRBJ2-2, with D hard to call. Specimen: CD4+ T cells from blood, cultured in vitro. The TCR sequence derives from a human donor who had recovered from COVID-19. This CDR3 reads CSARVRYTGELFF. The CDR3 DNA follows: TGCAGTGCTAGAGTGCGGTACACCGGGGAGCTGTTTTTT.